This TCR beta chain emerged from a study of T-cell memory formation after mild COVID-19 (TCRdb year 2021). Notes on the research overall: TCR sequence clusters from the two donors were largely donor specific. T-cell clones expanding and contracting after mild COVID-19 in a couple of donors were tracked by longitudinal TCRalpha and TCRbeta repertoire sequencing. Two young, previously healthy adult volunteers, one female and one male, were included in the cohort.

CDR3 length: 11 amino acids, cysteine to phenylalanine. Only the CDR3 DNA is retained, 33 bases long and in frame from the first base. From the germline V gene (reference sequence), CDR1 is SEHNR and CDR2 is FQNEAQ. Trimming costs V 5 bases and J 6 bases, and their ends lie 8 bases apart. Data came from an Illumina NovaSeq 6000. TCRalpha and TCRbeta cDNA libraries were built by 5'RACE with constant-segment primers, adding sample barcodes and unique molecular identifiers. Trizol reagent was used to extract RNA from every sample. The libraries were amplified in two PCR steps, and the second step added a second sample barcode and Illumina TruSeq adapters. Sequencing of libraries was performed on an Illumina NovaSeq with 2 x 150 bp paired-end reads. As for how the authors treated the data: Reads were demultiplexed and collapsed into UMI-guided consensus sequences with migec v1.2.7. Using mixcr v2.1.11, UMI consensuses were aligned to TRA and TRB V and J templates and then assembled into clonotypes. A clonotype was counted as expanded or contracted only if both edgeR and NoisET called the change significant, with noise models trained on biological replicates. For edgeR calls, a false discovery rate-adjusted p below 0.01 and a log2 fold-change threshold of 1 were applied. As an exploratory analysis of dynamics, max-normalized trajectories of the 1000 most abundant clonotypes were examined with PCA combined with hierarchical clustering. The CD4 or CD8 phenotype of responding clones was assigned using the separately sequenced CD4+ and CD8+ repertoires. Clones were called with MiXCR by TCRdb after fastp trimmed the public reads at Q25, and only in-frame beta chains were retained. Every distinct CDR3 protein forms one entry, paired with its most common genes and DNA. The V and J calls were not made by the authors but by TCRdb's processing. Across this sample there are some 88,000 distinct CDR3 sequences, with about 23% seen only once. Of the sample, 42% is held by the ten largest clones.

Notes on this clonotype: This clone's antigen is unknown. Base qualities are missing; no much larger clone stands one base away.

Ficoll-Paque density gradient centrifugation was used to isolate PBMCs. Beyond this particular receptor, the publication reports: Whether the second-wave clones peaking on day 37 were SARS-CoV-2 specific was not confirmed. The study covered only a couple of mild cases, and larger cohorts including severe cases with pre-infection samples were considered necessary. Some responding clones were found in pre-infection memory, which suggests that pre-existing cross-reactive memory T cells took part in the SARS-CoV-2 response. Contracting CD4+ clones were found mainly in CM and EM memory subsets, while CD8+ clones were enriched in EMRA. From day 15 to 85, contracting clones showed balanced CD4/CD8 phenotypes, whereas a second wave of clones that expanded from day 15 to 37 leaned towards CD4+.

In this chain, TRBV7-9 is recombined with TRBJ2-7; the D segment cannot be called with confidence. Material for sequencing was PBMCs or a T cell subset sorted from them (not recorded which). The receptor was isolated from a young man who had mild COVID-19 (a few samples of this study predate the infection). The sample titles of this study are shuffled in the database, so cell type and time point are left out; the donor was told from shared clones. The DNA sequence reads TGTGCCAGCAGCACCCGGGCCGAGCAGTACTTC. It codes for CASSTRAEQYF.